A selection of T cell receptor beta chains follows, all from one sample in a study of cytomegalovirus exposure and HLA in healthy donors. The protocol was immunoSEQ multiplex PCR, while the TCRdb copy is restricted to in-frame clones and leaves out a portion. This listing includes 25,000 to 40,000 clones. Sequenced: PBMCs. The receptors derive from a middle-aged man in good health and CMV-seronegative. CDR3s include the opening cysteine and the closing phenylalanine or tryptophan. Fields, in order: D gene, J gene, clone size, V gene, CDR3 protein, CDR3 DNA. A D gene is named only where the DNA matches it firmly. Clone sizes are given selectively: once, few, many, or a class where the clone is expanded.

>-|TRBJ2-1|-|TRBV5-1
CASREQEARYNEQFF
TGCGCCAGCAGGGAGCAGGAGGCCCGGTACAATGAGCAGTTCTTC
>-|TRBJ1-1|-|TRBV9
CASSVGGDMNTEAFF
TGTGCCAGCAGCGTAGGGGGGGATATGAACACTGAAGCTTTCTTT
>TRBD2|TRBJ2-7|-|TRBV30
CAWRGGVHWAYEQYF
TGTGCCTGGAGGGGAGGGGTACACTGGGCCTACGAGCAGTACTTC
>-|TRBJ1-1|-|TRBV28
CASSSGGGRKDTEAFF
TGTGCCAGCAGCTCCGGCGGGGGGCGCAAAGACACTGAAGCTTTCTTT
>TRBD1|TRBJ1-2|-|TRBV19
CASSTRQGQTNYGYTF
TGTGCCAGTAGTACTCGACAGGGGCAGACTAACTATGGCTACACCTTC
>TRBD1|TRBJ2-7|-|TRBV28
CASGPTGAYEQYF
TGTGCCAGCGGGCCTACAGGGGCCTACGAGCAGTACTTC
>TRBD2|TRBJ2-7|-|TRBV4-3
CASSLGLAVFYEQYF
TGCGCCAGCAGCCTAGGACTAGCGGTTTTCTACGAGCAGTACTTC
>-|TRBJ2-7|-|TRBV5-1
CASSRGSYEQYF
TGCGCCAGCAGCCGGGGGAGTTACGAGCAGTACTTC
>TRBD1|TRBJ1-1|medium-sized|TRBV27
CASRDGTGHPEAFF
TGTGCCAGCAGGGACGGGACAGGCCATCCCGAAGCTTTCTTT
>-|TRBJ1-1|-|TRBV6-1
CASRDGQAFF
TGTGCCAGCAGGGATGGGCAAGCTTTCTTT
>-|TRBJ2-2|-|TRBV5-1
CASRGRDIDTGELFF
TGCGCCAGCAGGGGCCGGGACATCGACACAGGGGAGCTGTTTTTT
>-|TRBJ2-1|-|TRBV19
CASSRTSGLLRYNEQFF
TGTGCCAGTAGCCGTACATCGGGACTTTTAAGGTACAATGAGCAGTTCTTC
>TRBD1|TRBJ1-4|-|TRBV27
CASTTGAEEKLFF
TGTGCCAGCACGACAGGGGCCGAGGAAAAACTGTTTTTT
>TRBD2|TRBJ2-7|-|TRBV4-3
CASSRRAGGSGEQYF
TGCGCCAGCAGCCGCAGAGCGGGAGGCTCCGGCGAGCAGTACTTC
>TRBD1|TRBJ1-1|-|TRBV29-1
CSVEATGDREVTEAFF
TGCAGCGTTGAGGCTACGGGGGACAGGGAGGTGACTGAAGCTTTCTTT
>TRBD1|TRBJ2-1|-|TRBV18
CASSPGGTGTQNPDNEQFF
TGTGCCAGCTCACCCGGCGGGACAGGGACCCAGAACCCCGACAATGAGCAGTTCTTC
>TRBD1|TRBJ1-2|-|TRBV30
CACWTGARGYTF
TGTGCCTGTTGGACAGGGGCTAGAGGCTACACCTTC
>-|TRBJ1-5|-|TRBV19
CASSSGLNQPQHF
TGTGCCAGTAGTAGTGGACTCAATCAGCCCCAGCATTTT
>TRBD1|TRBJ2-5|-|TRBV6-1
CASSPTGGVGETQYF
TGTGCCAGCAGCCCGACAGGGGGCGTGGGAGAGACCCAGTACTTC
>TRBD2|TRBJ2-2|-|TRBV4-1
CASSQTSGRVITGELFF
TGCGCCAGCAGCCAAACTAGCGGGAGGGTTATCACCGGGGAGCTGTTTTTT
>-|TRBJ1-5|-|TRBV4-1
CASSQDFQGAHQPQHF
TGCGCCAGCAGCCAAGATTTTCAAGGGGCGCATCAGCCCCAGCATTTT
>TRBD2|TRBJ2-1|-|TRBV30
CAWRTAGVHNEQFF
TGTGCCTGGAGGACAGCGGGAGTCCACAATGAGCAGTTCTTC
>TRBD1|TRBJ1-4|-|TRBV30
CAWGDRRAFLYEKLFF
TGTGCCTGGGGGGACAGGCGCGCCTTCCTTTATGAAAAACTGTTTTTT
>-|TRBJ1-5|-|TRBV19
CASRMTDLNQPQHF
TGTGCCAGTAGAATGACAGACCTCAATCAGCCCCAGCATTTT
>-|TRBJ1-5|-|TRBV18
CASSPVDINNQPQHF
TGTGCCAGCTCACCTGTTGACATAAACAATCAGCCCCAGCATTTT
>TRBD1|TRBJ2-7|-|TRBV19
CASSAYRTGGYEQYF
TGTGCCAGTAGTGCCTATAGGACAGGGGGATACGAGCAGTACTTC
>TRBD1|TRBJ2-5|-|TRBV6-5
CASRSGQTQETQYF
TGTGCCAGCAGGTCGGGACAGACACAAGAGACCCAGTACTTC
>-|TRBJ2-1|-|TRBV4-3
CASSQERRRVDEQFF
TGCGCCAGCAGCCAAGAACGGCGGCGGGTTGATGAGCAGTTCTTC
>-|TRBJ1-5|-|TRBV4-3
CASSQDSSGQPQHF
TGCGCCAGCAGCCAAGATTCTAGCGGTCAGCCCCAGCATTTT
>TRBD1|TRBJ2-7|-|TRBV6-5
CASSYQVAGTGYEQYF
TGTGCCAGCAGTTACCAGGTTGCCGGGACAGGCTACGAGCAGTACTTC
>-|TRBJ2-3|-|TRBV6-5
CASSYFAVSTDTQYF
TGTGCCAGCAGTTACTTCGCAGTAAGCACAGATACGCAGTATTTT
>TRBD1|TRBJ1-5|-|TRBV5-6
CASSLGQGAQPQHF
TGTGCCAGCAGCCTCGGACAGGGGGCTCAGCCCCAGCATTTT
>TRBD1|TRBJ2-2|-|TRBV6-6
CASFWTGKDTGELFF
TGTGCCAGCTTCTGGACAGGGAAGGACACCGGGGAGCTGTTTTTT
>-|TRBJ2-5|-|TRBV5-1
CASTRTPQETQYF
TGCGCCAGCACCCGGACACCACAAGAGACCCAGTACTTC
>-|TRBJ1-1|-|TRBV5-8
CASRDWTPEGAFF
TGTGCCAGCAGGGACTGGACCCCGGAGGGGGCTTTCTTT
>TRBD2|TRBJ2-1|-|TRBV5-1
CASSLESPASGSQQFF
TGCGCCAGCAGCTTGGAATCTCCGGCTAGCGGGTCTCAGCAGTTCTTC
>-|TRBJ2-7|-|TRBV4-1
CASSQAGKVAYEQYF
TGCGCCAGCAGCCAGGCAGGGAAGGTCGCCTACGAGCAGTACTTC
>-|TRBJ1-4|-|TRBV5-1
CASSLASTGLHNEKLFF
TGCGCCAGCAGCTTGGCCTCAACAGGGCTACATAATGAAAAACTGTTTTTT
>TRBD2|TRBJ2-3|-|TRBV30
CAWTLSGSHGTQYF
TGTGCCTGGACCTTAAGCGGGAGTCACGGTACGCAGTATTTT
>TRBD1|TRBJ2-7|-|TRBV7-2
CASSTPRRVRGLNEQYF
TGTGCCAGCAGCACCCCCCGACGAGTCAGGGGGCTAAACGAGCAGTACTTC
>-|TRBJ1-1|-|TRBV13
CASSLRVFKGVPTEAFF
TGTGCCAGCAGCTTACGAGTATTTAAGGGGGTTCCCACTGAAGCTTTCTTT
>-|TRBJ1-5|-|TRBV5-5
CASRTDLGTPNQPQHF
TGTGCCAGCAGGACGGATCTCGGGACACCCAATCAGCCCCAGCATTTT
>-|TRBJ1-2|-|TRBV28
CASSRPRRSYGYTF
TGTGCCAGCAGTCGCCCGAGGCGGAGCTATGGCTACACCTTC
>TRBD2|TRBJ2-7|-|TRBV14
CASSPRQRERHEQYF
TGTGCCAGCAGCCCTAGGCAGCGGGAGAGGCACGAGCAGTACTTC
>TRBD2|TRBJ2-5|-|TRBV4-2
CASSQEWPSGRAETQYF
TGTGCCAGCAGCCAAGAGTGGCCTAGCGGGAGAGCAGAGACCCAGTACTTC
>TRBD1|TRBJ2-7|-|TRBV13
CASSTNRGYEQYF
TGTGCCAGCAGTACGAACAGGGGTTACGAGCAGTACTTC
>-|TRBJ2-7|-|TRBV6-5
CASVGLTTISYEQYF
TGTGCCAGCGTGGGACTCACTACAATCTCCTACGAGCAGTACTTC
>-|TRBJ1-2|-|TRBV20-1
CSARDGAGYTF
TGCAGTGCTAGAGATGGAGCCGGCTACACCTTC
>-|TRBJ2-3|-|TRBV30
CACGTTDTQYF
TGTGCCTGCGGGACAACAGATACGCAGTATTTT
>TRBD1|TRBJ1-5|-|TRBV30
CAWSRDRVRGNQPQHF
TGTGCCTGGAGTAGGGACAGGGTTAGGGGCAATCAGCCCCAGCATTTT
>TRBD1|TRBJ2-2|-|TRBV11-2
CASTGQGEIGELFF
TGTGCCAGCACGGGACAGGGGGAGATCGGGGAGCTGTTTTTT
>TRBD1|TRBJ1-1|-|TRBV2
CASRTQTGRNTEAFF
TGTGCCAGCAGAACCCAGACAGGGAGGAACACTGAAGCTTTCTTT
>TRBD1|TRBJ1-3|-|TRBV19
CASSRIGTGGKGNTIYF
TGTGCCAGTAGCCGAATTGGGACAGGGGGGAAGGGAAACACCATATATTTT
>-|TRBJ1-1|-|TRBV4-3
CASSRGWTEAFF
TGCGCCAGCAGCCGAGGGTGGACTGAAGCTTTCTTT
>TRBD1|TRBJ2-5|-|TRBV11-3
CASSLGQGRKTQYF
TGTGCCAGCAGCCTTGGACAGGGGAGAAAGACCCAGTACTTC